What follows are 10 T cell receptor beta chains derived from one specimen sequenced in a study of T cells in Graves' hyperthyroidism and ophthalmopathy. Regions amplified from RNA transcripts were the TCR beta CDR3 regions. The TCR CDR3 first-round RT-PCR relied on the HTBI primer set. MiXCR, applied by TCRdb to the multiplex PCR reads, yields one record per CDR3 protein. The repertoire holds roughly 800,000 distinct CDR3 sequences, with over 35% as singletons. Material for sequencing was blood. The receptor source for this set is a man aged 18 to 30 with Graves' hyperthyroidism.

The J gene is TRBJ1-1, the V gene TRBV7-2; D uncertain. V was clipped by 5 bases and J by 11 bases, with 12 bases between them. Germline V gene data show CDR1 as SGHTA and CDR2 as FQGNSA. This CDR3 region has 11 residues. The CDR3 region is CASSPAGVAFF. The CDR3 coding sequence is TGTGCCAGCAGCCCAGCGGGAGTGGCTTTCTTT.

A word on this clonotype: No conserved phenylalanine or tryptophan is present at the end of the CDR3, so a read error is the likely explanation. The rearrangement uses TRBV7-9 and TRBJ1-1; maybe TRBD1 (6 bases). CDR3 length: 15 residues. The germline V gene encodes CDR1 SEHNR and CDR2 FQNEAQ (reference sequence). V lost 2 bases and J 0 bases, leaving 10 bases between the germline ends. CDR3 sequence (DNA): TGTGCCAGCAGCTTACCGGGACACTTGAACACTGAAGCTTTCCTT. Its translation is CASSLPGHLNTEAFL.

About this clonotype itself: A read error may account for a junction end that differs from germline. The V call is TRBV5-1, the J call TRBJ2-6; possible D gene TRBD2, 6 bases. The CDR3 extends over 19 amino acids. The germline gives CDR1 SGHRS, CDR2 YFSETQ. The CDR3 DNA is TGCGCCAGCAGGGATTCCGGGACTTCCTCCTTCTCTGGGGCCAACGACCTGACTTTC. It yields the protein CASRDSGTSSFSGANDLTF.

This rearrangement joins TRBV24-1 to TRBJ2-5, with D possibly TRBD1 on 6 matching bases. CDR1 is KGHDR and CDR2 is SFDVKD in the germline V gene. The CDR3 contains 15 residues. Deletions cut 0 bases from V and 7 bases from J, with 14 bases between. The DNA of the CDR3 is TGTGCCACCAGTGATTTGTCGCACAGGGTTGGGACCCAGTACTTC. It translates to CATSDLSHRVGTQYF.

This clonotype was seen a few times. This chain uses TRBV11-3 with TRBJ2-7; 7 bases fit TRBD2. The CDR3 covers 14 residues. Germline loops: CDR1 SGHNT, CDR2 YENEEA. V dropped 1 base and J dropped 4; count of bases not matched to a gene: 4. The CDR3 nucleotides read TGTGCCAGCAGCTTAGCCGAAGCGGGATACGAGCAGTACTTC. It specifies CASSLAEAGYEQYF. Drawing the rest from reference TRBV11-3 and TRBJ2-7, the complete variable domain is EAGVVQSPRYKIIEKKQPVAFWCNPISGHNTLYWYLQNLGQGPELLIRYENEEAVDDSQLPKDRFSAERLKGVDSTLKIQPAELGDSAVYLCASSLAEAGYEQYFGPGTRLTVT.

The chain employs TRBV19 and TRBJ2-7; 9 nucleotides agree with TRBD1. The trim removed 10 bases at V and 3 bases at J, leaving 7 bases unmatched. Germline V CDR1 and CDR2: LNHDA, SQIVND (reference sequence). The CDR3 extends over 13 amino acids. CDR3 in amino acids: CATGTGPGYEQYF. CDR3 DNA sequence: TGTGCCACGGGGACAGGGCCGGGCTACGAGCAGTACTTC.

This clonotype was observed a few times. The gene calls are TRBV19 and TRBJ1-1, with D possibly TRBD1 on 5 matching bases. The CDR3 is 13 residues long. Between the trimmed V and J ends, which lost 5 bases and 10 bases, there was a span of 17 bases. Germline V CDR1 and CDR2: LNHDA, SQIVND (reference sequence). The DNA for the CDR3 is TGTGCCAGTAGTGCGGGGACCCCCGGAGGAGCTTTCTTT. Translated, it gives CASSAGTPGGAFF. Filled out from reference TRBV19 and TRBJ1-1, the complete variable domain reads DGGITQSPKYLFRKEGQNVTLSCEQNLNHDAMYWYRQDPGQGLRLIYYSQIVNDFQKGDIAEGYSVSREKKESFPLTVTSAQKNPTAFYLCASSAGTPGGAFFGQGTRLTVV.

In its sample, this clonotype was seen many times. The V and J genes are TRBV7-2 and TRBJ1-6; 7 bases map to TRBD1. The CDR3 totals 15 residues. V lost 2 bases to trimming and J lost 8 bases; unmatched junction nucleotides: 6. Looked up from germline, CDR1 is SGHTA and CDR2 is FQGNSA. The CDR3 DNA sequence: TGTGCCAGCAGCTTACGAAGACAGGGTGATTCACCCCTCCACTTT. Its translation: CASSLRRQGDSPLHF. The full variable domain, completed using reference TRBV7-2 and TRBJ1-6, is GAGVSQSPSNKVTEKGKDVELRCDPISGHTALYWYRQSLGQGLEFLIYFQGNSAPDKSGLPSDRFSAERTGGSVSTLTIQRTQQEDSAVYLCASSLRRQGDSPLHFGNGTRLTVT.

This clonotype was counted a few times. The chain combines TRBV13 with TRBJ2-5; the D call may be TRBD1 or TRBD2 (5 bases each). The V gene lost 4 bases and the J gene lost 2 bases, with 14 bases spanning the gap. Germline V CDR1 and CDR2: PRHDT, FYEKMQ (reference sequence). This CDR3 is built from 15 residues. The CDR3 is CASSSTRREQETQYF. As DNA, the CDR3 is TGTGCCAGCAGCTCCACCCGCAGGGAGCAAGAGACCCAGTACTTC. Supplemented by reference TRBV13 and TRBJ2-5, the full variable domain reads AAGVIQSPRHLIKEKRETATLKCYPIPRHDTVYWYQQGPGQDPQFLISFYEKMQSDKGSIPDRFSAQQFSDYHSELNMSSLELGDSALYFCASSSTRREQETQYFGPGTRLLVL.

CDR3 DNA: TGCGCCAGCAGCCAAGATCCGGGAGTGGGCACCGGGGAGCTGTTTTTT. It yields the protein CASSQDPGVGTGELFF. The rearrangement links TRBV4-1 to TRBJ2-2, with D possibly TRBD2 on 6 matching bases. Germline values: CDR1 MGHRA, CDR2 YSYEKL. V gave up 0 bases and J gave up 4 bases, with 12 bases separating them. The CDR3 totals 16 residues.